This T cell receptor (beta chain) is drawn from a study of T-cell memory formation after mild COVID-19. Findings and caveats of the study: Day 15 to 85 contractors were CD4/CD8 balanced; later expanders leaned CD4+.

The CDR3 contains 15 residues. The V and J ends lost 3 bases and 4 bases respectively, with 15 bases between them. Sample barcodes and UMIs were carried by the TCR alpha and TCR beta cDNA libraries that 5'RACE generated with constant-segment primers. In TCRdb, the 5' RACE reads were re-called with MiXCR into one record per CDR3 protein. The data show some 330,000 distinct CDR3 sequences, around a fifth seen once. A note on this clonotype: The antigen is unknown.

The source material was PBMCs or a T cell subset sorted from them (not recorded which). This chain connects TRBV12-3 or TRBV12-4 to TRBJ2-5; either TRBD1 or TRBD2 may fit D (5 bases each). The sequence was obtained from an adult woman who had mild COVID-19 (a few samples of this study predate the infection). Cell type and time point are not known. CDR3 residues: CASSFGLPRGETQYF. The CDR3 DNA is TGTGCCAGCAGTTTCGGGCTTCCGAGGGGAGAGACCCAGTACTTC.